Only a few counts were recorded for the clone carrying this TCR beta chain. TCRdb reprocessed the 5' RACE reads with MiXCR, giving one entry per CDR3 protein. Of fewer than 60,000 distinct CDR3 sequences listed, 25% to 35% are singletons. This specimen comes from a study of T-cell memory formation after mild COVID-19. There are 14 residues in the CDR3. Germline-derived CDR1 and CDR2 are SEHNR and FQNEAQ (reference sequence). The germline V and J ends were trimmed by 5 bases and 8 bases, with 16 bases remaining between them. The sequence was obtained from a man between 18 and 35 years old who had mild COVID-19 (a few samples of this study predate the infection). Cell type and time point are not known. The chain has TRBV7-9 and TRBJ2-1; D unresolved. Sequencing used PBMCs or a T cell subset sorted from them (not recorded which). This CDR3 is CASSRIPDPHEQFF. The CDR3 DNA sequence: TGTGCCAGCAGCCGAATCCCTGATCCCCATGAGCAGTTCTTC.